This is a list of T cell receptor beta chains from one sample in a study of blood T cell repertoires in COVID-19. Sequencing was performed with immunoSEQ multiplex PCR; in TCRdb, only in-frame clones are kept and a portion is missing. This sample yields approximately 140,000 clones, of which 65% to 85% are seen a single time; more than 5% belongs to the top ten. Sequenced sample: PBMCs or T cells enriched from blood (not recorded which). These receptors came from a woman aged 50 to 60 who had been exposed to COVID-19. The CDR3 runs from the conserved cysteine through the conserved F or W. D genes are given only for firm matches. Only part of the rows carry a size: once, few, many, or a class if the clone is expanded.

J	V	length	size	D	CDR3	DNA
TRBJ1-1	TRBV12-3/TRBV12-4	13	NA	NA	CASTYTGGTEAFF	TGTGCCAGTACCTATACGGGAGGGACTGAAGCTTTCTTT
TRBJ2-5	TRBV19	15	NA	NA	CASSTFGTPQETQYF	TGTGCCAGTAGTACTTTCGGGACTCCACAAGAGACCCAGTACTTC
TRBJ2-1	TRBV2	12	NA	NA	CASKGDYNEQFF	TGTGCCAGCAAAGGGGACTACAATGAGCAGTTCTTC
TRBJ1-4	TRBV7-2	13	NA	NA	CASSLGHGGELFF	TGTGCCAGCAGCTTGGGACATGGGGGGGAACTGTTTTTT
TRBJ2-5	TRBV7-8	14	NA	NA	CASSLLGLKETQYF	TGTGCCAGCAGCTTACTTGGACTAAAAGAGACCCAGTACTTC
TRBJ1-2	TRBV27	15	NA	TRBD1	CASMGGQGAWYGYTF	TGTGCCAGCATGGGTGGGCAGGGGGCATGGTATGGCTACACCTTC
TRBJ1-6	TRBV3-1/TRBV3-2	14	NA	TRBD1	CASSLGTGNSPLHF	TGTGCCAGCAGCCTCGGGACAGGGAATTCACCCCTCCACTTT
TRBJ1-1	TRBV9	15	NA	NA	CASSVVTPPGTEAFF	TGTGCCAGCAGCGTAGTCACCCCCCCGGGGACTGAAGCTTTCTTT
TRBJ1-5	TRBV6-5	13	NA	NA	CASMVGAAGPQHF	TGTGCCAGCATGGTGGGGGCCGCGGGGCCCCAGCATTTT
TRBJ2-7	TRBV3-1/TRBV3-2	14	NA	TRBD2	CASMASGGGYEQYF	TGTGCCAGCATGGCTAGCGGGGGAGGGTACGAGCAGTACTTC
TRBJ2-7	TRBV2	16	NA	NA	CASSVPRTVGRYEQYF	TGTGCCAGCAGTGTCCCACGGACAGTGGGCCGCTACGAGCAGTACTTC
TRBJ2-2	TRBV5-1	17	NA	NA	CASSLGALLGVPGELFF	TGCGCCAGCAGCTTGGGAGCCCTCTTAGGGGTCCCCGGGGAGCTGTTTTTT
TRBJ2-2	TRBV10-2	13	many	TRBD1	CASGQGEAGELFF	TGCGCCAGTGGACAGGGCGAGGCCGGGGAGCTGTTTTTT
TRBJ2-5	TRBV7-3	13	NA	NA	CASSPGYQETQYF	TGTGCCAGCAGCCCCGGGTACCAAGAGACCCAGTACTTC
TRBJ2-2	TRBV11-3	18	NA	TRBD2	CASSSSRLAGAKRGELFF	TGTGCCAGCAGCTCGTCAAGACTAGCGGGAGCGAAGCGAGGGGAGCTGTTTTTT
TRBJ2-1	TRBV4-2	16	NA	TRBD1	CASSQAPGTAYNEQFF	TGTGCCAGCAGCCAAGCCCCCGGGACAGCCTACAATGAGCAGTTCTTC
TRBJ1-2	TRBV19	19	NA	TRBD1	CASSPLGGGAGSLPYGYTF	TGTGCCAGTAGTCCCTTAGGGGGCGGGGCAGGAAGTCTTCCCTATGGCTACACCTTC
TRBJ2-5	TRBV19	13	NA	NA	CASRRDWWETQYF	TGTGCCAGTAGGAGGGACTGGTGGGAGACCCAGTACTTC
TRBJ2-5	TRBV6-5	11	NA	NA	CASIQKETQYF	TGTGCCAGCATCCAAAAAGAGACCCAGTACTTC
TRBJ2-6	TRBV19	18	few	TRBD2	CASSRPSGGAAGANVLTF	TGTGCCAGTAGTCGGCCGAGCGGGGGGGCGGCTGGGGCCAACGTCCTGACTTTC
TRBJ1-4	TRBV19	15	NA	TRBD1	CASSSRRGLGEKLFF	TGTGCCAGTAGTAGCCGCAGGGGGCTAGGTGAAAAACTGTTTTTT
TRBJ2-7	TRBV9	13	few	TRBD1	CASSVARGYEQYF	TGTGCCAGCAGCGTGGCCAGGGGGTACGAGCAGTACTTC
TRBJ1-3	TRBV6-5	15	NA	NA	CASSYSGGIGNTIYF	TGTGCCAGCAGTTACTCCGGGGGTATCGGAAACACCATATATTTT
TRBJ2-5	TRBV9	16	once	NA	CASSVGGGEGLETQYF	TGTGCCAGCAGCGTGGGGGGCGGGGAGGGCCTTGAGACCCAGTACTTC
TRBJ1-2	TRBV14	13	NA	NA	CASSQARGDGYTF	TGTGCCAGCAGCCAAGCACGCGGGGACGGCTACACCTTC
TRBJ1-5	TRBV6-5	15	NA	NA	CASRNNGVGPQPQHF	TGTGCCAGCAGAAATAACGGGGTGGGTCCTCAGCCCCAGCATTTT
TRBJ1-1	TRBV10-3	13	NA	NA	CAISEDTYTEAFF	TGTGCCATCAGTGAGGACACGTACACTGAAGCTTTCTTT
TRBJ2-3	TRBV18	16	NA	TRBD2	CASSPPGGGLTDTQYF	TGTGCCAGCTCACCTCCCGGCGGGGGGTTAACAGATACGCAGTATTTT
TRBJ2-1	TRBV12-5	14	NA	TRBD2	CASGFGGGNNEQFF	TGTGCTAGTGGTTTTGGGGGGGGTAACAATGAGCAGTTCTTC
TRBJ1-5	TRBV12-2	16	NA	NA	CASRLVRQGLSQPQHF	TGTGCAAGTCGCTTAGTACGGCAGGGATTAAGTCAGCCCCAGCATTTT
TRBJ1-5	TRBV27	15	NA	NA	CASSPLSSGNQPQHF	TGTGCCAGCAGCCCCCTAAGTAGCGGCAATCAGCCCCAGCATTTT
TRBJ2-7	TRBV6-5	14	NA	TRBD1	CASSPQGPSNEQYF	TGTGCCAGCAGCCCACAGGGGCCCTCAAACGAGCAGTACTTC
TRBJ2-1	TRBV28	14	once	TRBD2	CASSLADIYNEQFF	TGTGCCAGCAGCCTAGCGGATATATACAATGAGCAGTTCTTC
TRBJ1-1	TRBV5-6	14	NA	TRBD1	CASSYGQGWAEAFF	TGTGCCAGCAGCTATGGACAGGGTTGGGCTGAAGCTTTCTTT
TRBJ2-7	TRBV24-1	13	NA	NA	CATSVLVSYEQYF	TGTGCCACCAGCGTACTAGTCTCCTACGAGCAGTACTTC
TRBJ1-5	TRBV6-5	13	NA	NA	CASSYTGHQPQHF	TGTGCCAGCAGTTACACGGGTCATCAGCCCCAGCATTTT
TRBJ2-3	TRBV6-5	15	NA	TRBD2	CASSPPSGSSDTQYF	TGTGCCAGCAGTCCGCCTAGCGGGAGTTCGGATACGCAGTATTTT
TRBJ2-3	TRBV20-1	16	NA	NA	CSASGEGAGWTDTQYF	TGCAGTGCTAGTGGCGAGGGGGCGGGGTGGACAGATACGCAGTATTTT
TRBJ2-7	TRBV7-6	15	NA	TRBD2	CASSALAGVRGEQYF	TGTGCCAGCAGCGCCCTAGCGGGAGTTCGCGGCGAGCAGTACTTC
TRBJ1-2	TRBV15	11	once	NA	CATSAAGGYTF	TGTGCCACCAGCGCGGCCGGTGGCTACACCTTC
TRBJ2-3	TRBV5-8	15	NA	TRBD2	CASSVPLAGVGTQYF	TGTGCCAGCAGCGTGCCCCTAGCGGGAGTCGGTACGCAGTATTTT
TRBJ2-7	TRBV6-2/TRBV6-3	14	few	NA	CASSRVLGAGEQYF	TGTGCCAGCAGCCGCGTGTTAGGAGCTGGAGAGCAGTACTTC
TRBJ2-1	TRBV6-4	15	few	TRBD2	CASSASGGSYNEQFF	TGTGCCAGCAGTGCTAGCGGGGGCTCCTACAATGAGCAGTTCTTC
TRBJ2-7	TRBV7-2	12	NA	NA	CASSFDGVEQYF	TGTGCCAGCAGCTTCGACGGGGTCGAGCAGTACTTC
TRBJ1-6	TRBV5-6	15	NA	NA	CASSLIQGKDSPLHF	TGTGCCAGCAGCTTGATTCAGGGGAAGGATTCACCCCTCCACTTT
TRBJ2-7	TRBV7-7	17	NA	NA	CASSSEGVRVDPHEQYF	TGTGCCAGCAGCTCCGAAGGGGTACGGGTGGACCCGCACGAGCAGTACTTC
TRBJ1-6	TRBV28	15	NA	TRBD1	CASSSGQGRGSPLHF	TGTGCCAGCAGTTCGGGACAGGGAAGAGGTTCACCCCTCCACTTT
TRBJ2-3	TRBV4-1	14	NA	NA	CASSQGYVADTQYF	TGCGCCAGCAGCCAAGGGTATGTAGCAGATACGCAGTATTTT
TRBJ2-7	TRBV10-2	14	NA	NA	CASSEGLNSYEQYF	TGCGCCAGCAGTGAGGGACTAAACTCCTACGAGCAGTACTTC
TRBJ1-1	TRBV6-2/TRBV6-3	13	NA	NA	CASSYSRNTEAFF	TGTGCCAGCAGTTACAGTAGAAACACTGAAGCTTTCTTT
TRBJ1-1	TRBV6-5	14	NA	NA	CASSLGVVNTEAFF	TGTGCCAGCAGCCTAGGGGTCGTGAACACTGAAGCTTTCTTT
TRBJ1-1	TRBV19	12	NA	TRBD1	CASGRGATEAFF	TGTGCCAGCGGCAGGGGGGCCACTGAAGCTTTCTTT
TRBJ2-7	TRBV27	14	NA	NA	CASRGQRYSYEQYF	TGTGCCAGCAGGGGACAACGTTACTCCTACGAGCAGTACTTC
TRBJ2-7	TRBV19	15	few	TRBD2	CASSMSGGRASEQYF	TGTGCCAGTAGTATGTCCGGCGGGAGGGCCAGCGAGCAGTACTTC
TRBJ1-1	TRBV3-1/TRBV3-2	15	NA	NA	CASSQGWGGNTEAFF	TGTGCCAGCAGCCAAGGGTGGGGGGGAAACACTGAAGCTTTCTTT